These T cell receptor beta chains were read from a single sample in a study of response to subunit inactivated influenza vaccine. MiXCR, run by TCRdb on the RT-PCR reads, gives a single entry per CDR3 protein. The sample has 150,000 to 200,000 distinct CDR3 sequences, approximately 9.2% seen once. The source was non-naive T cells sorted from PBMCs, collected on the day of vaccination. The receptors were gathered from a man in his fifties who received an inactivated influenza vaccine. The CDR3 runs from the conserved cysteine through the conserved F or W. The D gene is left open where the match is weak. Where a row states a size, it is once, few, many or the class of an expanded clone; other rows omit it.

clone size,J gene,V gene,D gene,CDR3 DNA,CDR3 protein
many,TRBJ2-1,TRBV11-2,-,TGTGCCAGCAGTCCATACCCGGGGGCGGGCCAGTTCTTC,CASSPYPGAGQFF
many,TRBJ1-2,TRBV28,-,TGTGCCAGCAGTTTAGGGACCTTTAACTATGGCTACACCTTC,CASSLGTFNYGYTF
-,TRBJ2-5,TRBV7-2,TRBD2,TGTGCCAGCAGCTTAGTGCTAGCGGGAGGTGGCCACCAAGAGACCCAGTACTTC,CASSLVLAGGGHQETQYF
many,TRBJ2-5,TRBV20-1,-,TGCAGTGCTAGGATCTGGGAGAAAGAGACCCAGTACTTC,CSARIWEKETQYF
many,TRBJ2-6,TRBV20-1,-,TGCAGTGCTACCCCAGGGTCTGGGGCCAACGTCCTGACTTTC,CSATPGSGANVLTF
many,TRBJ2-1,TRBV29-1,-,TGCAGCGTTGAAACGGGTGAGCAGTTCTTC,CSVETGEQFF
many,TRBJ1-2,TRBV10-3,-,TGTGCCATCAGCCCCCCAGGATCTGGCTACACCTTC,CAISPPGSGYTF
-,TRBJ1-5,TRBV4-1,-,TGCGCCAGCAGCCAAGATCGGGGTTATCAGCCCCAGCATTTT,CASSQDRGYQPQHF
few,TRBJ2-5,TRBV7-2,-,TGTGCCAGCAGCTTAGATGTCGGGACCCAGTACTTC,CASSLDVGTQYF
few,TRBJ1-4,TRBV29-1,TRBD1,TGCAGCGTTGCTTCAGGGGGCCTTACTAATGAAAAACTGTTTTTT,CSVASGGLTNEKLFF
many,TRBJ1-3,TRBV20-1,TRBD1,TGCAGTGCTAGACGGGACAGGGGCTCTGGAAACACCATATATTTT,CSARRDRGSGNTIYF
many,TRBJ2-5,TRBV20-1,-,TGCAGTGCTAGGGGTCCGGAGACCCAGTACTTC,CSARGPETQYF
-,TRBJ2-2,TRBV6-2/TRBV6-3,TRBD2,TGTGCCAGCTCGCCGGGACTAGCGAATTCCGGGGAGCTGTTTTTT,CASSPGLANSGELFF
many,TRBJ2-2,TRBV5-1,-,TGCGCCAGCAGCGCGGGACAGCTAAACACCGGGGAGCTGTTTTTT,CASSAGQLNTGELFF
-,TRBJ2-7,TRBV29-1,-,TGCAGCGTTGTTCGTAATTACGAGCAGTACTTC,CSVVRNYEQYF
few,TRBJ2-7,TRBV20-1,-,TGCAGTGCTAGTTTAACGGCGGCCTACGAGCAGTACTTC,CSASLTAAYEQYF
few,TRBJ1-5,TRBV12-3/TRBV12-4,TRBD1,TGTGCCAGCAGTTCAACAGGGGGCGGTCAGCCCCAGCATTTT,CASSSTGGGQPQHF
few,TRBJ1-4,TRBV5-5,-,TGTGCCAGCAGCTTGTGGGTAGGGAATGAAAAACTGTTTTTT,CASSLWVGNEKLFF
many,TRBJ2-1,TRBV3-1,-,TGTGCCAGCAGCCAGGGGCGGTCGCAGTTCTTC,CASSQGRSQFF
-,TRBJ2-7,TRBV3-1,-,TGTGCCAGCAGCCATGGTACTTCCCAGGGCGGATACGAGCAGTACTTC,CASSHGTSQGGYEQYF
few,TRBJ2-1,TRBV6-4,-,TGTGCCAGCAGTGAGTATTCAAACTCCTACAATGAGCAGTTCTTC,CASSEYSNSYNEQFF
few,TRBJ2-1,TRBV9,-,TGTGCCAGCAGCGTAGTCGGGGGATACAATGAGCAGTTCTTC,CASSVVGGYNEQFF
few,TRBJ1-2,TRBV27,TRBD1,TGTGCCAGCAGTACGCTACAGGGGGGGGGTATCGGCTACACCTTC,CASSTLQGGGIGYTF
many,TRBJ2-1,TRBV2,-,TGTGCCAGCAGTGCTCTAAAGATCTTC,CASSALKIF
-,TRBJ2-1,TRBV20-1,TRBD2,TGCAGTGCTAGAGTTGTAGCGGGGGGCTCCTACAATGAGCAGTTCTTC,CSARVVAGGSYNEQFF
many,TRBJ2-1,TRBV29-1,-,TGCAGCGTTAAGGGTTCAAATGAGCAGTTCTTC,CSVKGSNEQFF
few,TRBJ2-2,TRBV6-2/TRBV6-3,TRBD2,TGTGCCAGCAGTTACTCCACTCGACTAGCGGGGAACACCGGGGAGCTGTTTTTT,CASSYSTRLAGNTGELFF
few,TRBJ2-7,TRBV10-3,TRBD1,TGTGCCATCAGTGACCCTTCGACAGGGGGAGACTACGAGCAGTACTTC,CAISDPSTGGDYEQYF
few,TRBJ2-7,TRBV15,-,TGTGCCACCAGCAGAGTTAGGGGGGGGGCCGACGAGCAGTACTTC,CATSRVRGGADEQYF
-,TRBJ2-5,TRBV29-1,-,TGCAGCGTTGGGGGCGGCAGAGTCCAAGAGACCCAGTACTTC,CSVGGGRVQETQYF
-,TRBJ2-1,TRBV4-3,-,TGCGCCAGCAGCCGGGAAGGGGGGGAGCAGTTCTTC,CASSREGGEQFF
many,TRBJ2-5,TRBV11-2,TRBD2,TGTGCCAGCAGCCGGGACTTCGGGGGGGAGACCCAGTACTTC,CASSRDFGGETQYF
-,TRBJ1-1,TRBV28,-,TGTGCCAGCAGTTTGGTGGGGGTCACTGAAGCTTTCTTT,CASSLVGVTEAFF
few,TRBJ1-5,TRBV6-2/TRBV6-3,-,TGTGCCAGCAGTGACCGCAGGCGGCCCTATCAGCCCCAGCATTTT,CASSDRRRPYQPQHF
many,TRBJ1-1,TRBV18,-,TGTGCCAGCTCACTCGAGGGGGTACTGAACACTGAAGCTTTCTTT,CASSLEGVLNTEAFF
-,TRBJ1-1,TRBV12-3/TRBV12-4,-,TGTGCCAGCACCCTTAGGAGTTTGAACACTGAAGCTTTCTTT,CASTLRSLNTEAFF
few,TRBJ2-1,TRBV9,-,TGTGCCAGCAGCGTAGGTGAAAATGAGCAGTTCTTC,CASSVGENEQFF
-,TRBJ2-3,TRBV20-1,-,TGCAGTGCTAGTGGGGGACCTAGCACAGATACGCAGTATTTT,CSASGGPSTDTQYF
-,TRBJ2-4,TRBV10-3,-,TGTGCCATCAGTGAGCCTAGACCAGGACCGGAGGGGTATAGCAAAAACATTCAGTACTTC,CAISEPRPGPEGYSKNIQYF
-,TRBJ2-7,TRBV28,TRBD2,TGTGCCAGCAGTTTCACTAGCGGAGTGATCTACGAGCAGTACTTC,CASSFTSGVIYEQYF
many,TRBJ1-1,TRBV27,-,TGTGCCAGCAGTTCCCACGCGGGGGGTTATACTGAAGCTTTCTTT,CASSSHAGGYTEAFF
many,TRBJ2-3,TRBV4-3,-,TGCGCCAGCAGCCAAGTCCCCGGATCTACAGATACGCAGTATTTT,CASSQVPGSTDTQYF
many,TRBJ1-5,TRBV3-1,-,TGTGCCAGCAGCCAAGGATGGGGCAATCAGCCCCAGCATTTT,CASSQGWGNQPQHF
-,TRBJ2-7,TRBV28,TRBD2,TGTGCCAGCAGTTTAGCGGGACTAGGCACCTACGAGCAGTACTTC,CASSLAGLGTYEQYF
many,TRBJ2-7,TRBV20-1,-,TGCAGTGCTGCCCGTACTGGGACGTACGAGCAGTACTTC,CSAARTGTYEQYF
-,TRBJ1-5,TRBV20-1,-,TGCAGTGCTAGTCCAGGGAATAGCAATCAGCCCCAGCATTTT,CSASPGNSNQPQHF
few,TRBJ2-1,TRBV20-1,TRBD1,TGCAGTGCATGGGACAGCATCAAGTCGCTGGATGAGCAGTTCTTC,CSAWDSIKSLDEQFF
-,TRBJ2-1,TRBV7-9,TRBD2,TGTGCCAGCACCGGGGGGTCTTTTCGAGTCGACAATGAGCAGTTCTTC,CASTGGSFRVDNEQFF